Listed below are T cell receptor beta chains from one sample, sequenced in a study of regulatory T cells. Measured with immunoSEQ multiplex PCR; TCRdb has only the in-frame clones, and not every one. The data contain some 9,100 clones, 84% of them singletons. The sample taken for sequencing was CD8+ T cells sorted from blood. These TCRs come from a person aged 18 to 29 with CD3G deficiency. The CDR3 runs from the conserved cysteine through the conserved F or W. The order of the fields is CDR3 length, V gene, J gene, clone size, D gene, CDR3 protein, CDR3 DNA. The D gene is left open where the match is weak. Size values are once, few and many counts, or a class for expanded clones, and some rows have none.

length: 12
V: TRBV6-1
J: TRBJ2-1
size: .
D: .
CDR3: CASSEWGDEQFF
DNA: TGTGCCAGCAGTGAATGGGGGGATGAGCAGTTCTTC

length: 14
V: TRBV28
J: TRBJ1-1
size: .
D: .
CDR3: CASSLRGGGTEAFF
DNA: TGTGCCAGCAGTTTGAGAGGTGGGGGGACTGAAGCTTTCTTT

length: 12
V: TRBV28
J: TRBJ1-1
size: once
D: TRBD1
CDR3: CASSDRGTEAFF
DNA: TGTGCCAGCAGCGACAGGGGCACTGAAGCTTTCTTT

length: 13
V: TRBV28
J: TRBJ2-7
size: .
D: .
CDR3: CASRQGGHYEQYF
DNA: TGTGCCAGCCGACAGGGAGGGCACTACGAGCAGTACTTC

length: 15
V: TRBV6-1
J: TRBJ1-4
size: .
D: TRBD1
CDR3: CASRQGRTANEKLFF
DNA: TGTGCCAGCAGACAGGGGAGGACAGCTAATGAAAAACTGTTTTTT

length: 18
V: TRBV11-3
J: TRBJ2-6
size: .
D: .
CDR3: CASSDSAISTSRANVLTF
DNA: TGTGCCAGCAGCGATTCGGCGATCTCGACAAGTCGGGCCAACGTCCTGACTTTC

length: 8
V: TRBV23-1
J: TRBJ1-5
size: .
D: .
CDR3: CASSPDHF
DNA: TGCGCCAGCAGTCCGGACCATTTT

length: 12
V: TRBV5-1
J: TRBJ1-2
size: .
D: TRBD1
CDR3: CASSPGTGGYTF
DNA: TGCGCCAGCAGCCCCGGGACAGGCGGCTACACCTTC

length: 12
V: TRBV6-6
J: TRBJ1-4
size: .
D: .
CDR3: CASSPSLGKLFF
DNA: TGTGCCAGCAGTCCCTCGCTTGGAAAACTGTTTTTT

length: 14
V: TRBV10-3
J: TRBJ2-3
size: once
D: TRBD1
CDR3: CAIRLDRGTDTQYF
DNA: TGTGCCATCAGACTAGACAGGGGAACAGATACGCAGTATTTT

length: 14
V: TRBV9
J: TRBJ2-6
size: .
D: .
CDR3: CASSVGTGANVLTF
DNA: TGTGCCAGCAGCGTGGGGACTGGGGCCAACGTCCTGACTTTC

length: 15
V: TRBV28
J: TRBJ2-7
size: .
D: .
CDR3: CASSRSGYDSYEQYF
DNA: TGTGCCAGCAGCCGGAGCGGATACGATTCCTACGAGCAGTACTTC

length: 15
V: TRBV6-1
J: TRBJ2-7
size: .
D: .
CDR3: CASSEGGTLTYEQYF
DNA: TGTGCCAGCAGTGAAGGGGGCACGTTAACCTACGAGCAGTACTTC

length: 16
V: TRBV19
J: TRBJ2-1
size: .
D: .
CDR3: CASSIGHSNIHHEQFF
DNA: TGTGCCAGTAGTATAGGCCACTCAAACATACACCATGAGCAGTTCTTC

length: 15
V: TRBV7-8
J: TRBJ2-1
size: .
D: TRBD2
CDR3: CASSFLAGGPYEQFF
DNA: TGTGCCAGCAGCTTTCTAGCGGGAGGGCCCTATGAGCAGTTCTTC

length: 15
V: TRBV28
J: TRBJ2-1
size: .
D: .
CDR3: CASSSRDGTYNEQFF
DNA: TGTGCCAGCAGTTCCCGGGACGGCACCTACAATGAGCAGTTCTTC

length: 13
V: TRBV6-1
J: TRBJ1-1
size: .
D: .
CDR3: CASRPRGYREAFF
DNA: TGTGCCAGCAGGCCCAGGGGATACCGAGAAGCTTTCTTT

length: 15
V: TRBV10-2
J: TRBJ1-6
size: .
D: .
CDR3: CASGHGGGLNSPLHF
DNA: TGCGCCAGCGGACACGGTGGAGGCCTTAATTCACCCCTCCACTTT

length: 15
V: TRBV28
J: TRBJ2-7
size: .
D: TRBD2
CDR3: CASSSSGLEGYEQYF
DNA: TGTGCCAGCAGTTCCTCGGGACTAGAAGGCTACGAGCAGTACTTC

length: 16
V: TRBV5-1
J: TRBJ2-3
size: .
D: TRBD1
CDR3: CASSTGTGGLVDTQYF
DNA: TGCGCCAGCAGCACCGGGACAGGGGGCTTGGTAGATACGCAGTATTTT

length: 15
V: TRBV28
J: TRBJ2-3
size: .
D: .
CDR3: CASSLLGVAADTQYF
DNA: TGTGCCAGCAGTTTACTCGGGGTAGCGGCAGATACGCAGTATTTT

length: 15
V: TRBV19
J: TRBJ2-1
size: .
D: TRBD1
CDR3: CASAPGGQGYNEQFF
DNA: TGTGCCAGCGCCCCTGGGGGACAGGGCTACAATGAGCAGTTCTTC

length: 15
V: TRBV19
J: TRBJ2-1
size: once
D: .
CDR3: CASSPRAYPYNEQFF
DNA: TGTGCCAGTAGTCCCCGGGCCTACCCTTACAATGAGCAGTTCTTC

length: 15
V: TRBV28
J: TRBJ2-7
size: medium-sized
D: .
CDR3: CASSLGRDLTYEQYF
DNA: TGTGCCAGCAGTTTAGGGCGGGATTTGACCTACGAGCAGTACTTC

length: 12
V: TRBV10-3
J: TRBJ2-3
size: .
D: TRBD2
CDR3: CAISPPGGTQYF
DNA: TGTGCCATCAGCCCACCGGGGGGTACGCAGTATTTT

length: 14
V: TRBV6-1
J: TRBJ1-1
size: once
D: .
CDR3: CASSEFLSLDEAFF
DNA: TGTGCCAGCAGTGAATTTCTGAGTCTGGATGAAGCTTTCTTT

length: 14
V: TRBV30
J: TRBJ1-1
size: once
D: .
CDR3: CAWSRGVGDTEAFF
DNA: TGTGCCTGGAGTCGAGGGGTTGGGGACACTGAAGCTTTCTTT

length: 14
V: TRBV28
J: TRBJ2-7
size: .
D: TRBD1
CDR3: CASSLGRGSYEQYF
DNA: TGTGCCAGCAGTTTGGGCAGGGGGTCCTACGAGCAGTACTTC

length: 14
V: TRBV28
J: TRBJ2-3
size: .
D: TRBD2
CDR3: CASSSTGTSYPQYF
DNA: TGTGCCAGCAGTTCGACCGGGACTAGCTATCCGCAGTATTTT

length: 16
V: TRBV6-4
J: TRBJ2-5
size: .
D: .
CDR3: CASSRRIQGYQETQYF
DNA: TGTGCCAGCAGCCGCCGTATTCAGGGATATCAAGAGACCCAGTACTTC

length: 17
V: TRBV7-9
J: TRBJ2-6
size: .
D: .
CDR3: CASSLKAGEAGANVLTF
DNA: TGTGCCAGCAGCTTAAAGGCAGGGGAGGCTGGGGCCAACGTCCTGACTTTC

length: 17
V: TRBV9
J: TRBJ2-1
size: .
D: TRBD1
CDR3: CASSVLRGTGHYNEQFF
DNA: TGTGCCAGCAGCGTTCTTAGGGGGACAGGGCACTACAATGAGCAGTTCTTC

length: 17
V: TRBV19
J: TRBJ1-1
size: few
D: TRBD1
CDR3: CASSKTRDRVGNTEAFF
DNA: TGTGCCAGTAGTAAAACCCGGGACAGGGTCGGGAACACTGAAGCTTTCTTT

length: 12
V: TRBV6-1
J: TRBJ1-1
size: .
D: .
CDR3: CASREGGTEAFF
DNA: TGTGCCAGCAGGGAGGGGGGCACTGAAGCTTTCTTT

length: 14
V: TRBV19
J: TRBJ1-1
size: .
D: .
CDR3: CASSITGTNTEAFF
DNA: TGTGCCAGTAGTATTACGGGTACGAACACTGAAGCTTTCTTT

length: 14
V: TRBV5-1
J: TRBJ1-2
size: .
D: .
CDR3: CASSLGASDYGYTF
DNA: TGCGCCAGCAGCTTGGGCGCCAGCGACTATGGCTACACCTTC

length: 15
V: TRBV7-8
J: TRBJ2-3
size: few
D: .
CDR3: CASSLAALSTDTQYF
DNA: TGTGCCAGCAGCTTAGCGGCGCTCAGCACAGATACGCAGTATTTT

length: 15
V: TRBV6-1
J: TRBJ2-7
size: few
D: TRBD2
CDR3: CASSVTGGSFYEQYF
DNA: TGTGCCAGCAGTGTCACGGGGGGATCTTTCTACGAGCAGTACTTC

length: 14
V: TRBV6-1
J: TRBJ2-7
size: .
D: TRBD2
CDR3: CASSDDRLALEQYF
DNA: TGTGCCAGCAGTGACGACAGACTAGCCCTAGAGCAGTACTTC

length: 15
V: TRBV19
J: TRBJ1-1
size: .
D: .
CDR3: CASSPRGHGNTEAFF
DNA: TGTGCCAGTAGCCCCAGGGGACACGGGAACACTGAAGCTTTCTTT